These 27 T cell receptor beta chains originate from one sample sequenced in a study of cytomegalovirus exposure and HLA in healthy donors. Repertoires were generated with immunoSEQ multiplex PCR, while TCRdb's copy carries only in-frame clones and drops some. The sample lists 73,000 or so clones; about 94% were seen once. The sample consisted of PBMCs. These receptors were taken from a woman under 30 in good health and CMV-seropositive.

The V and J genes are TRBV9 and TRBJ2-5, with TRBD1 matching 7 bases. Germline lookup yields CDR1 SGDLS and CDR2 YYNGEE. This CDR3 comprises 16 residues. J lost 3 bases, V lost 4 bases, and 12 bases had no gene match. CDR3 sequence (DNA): TGTGCCAGCAGCCCAGGCGACAGGGCCGGCGAAGAGACCCAGTACTTC. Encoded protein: CASSPGDRAGEETQYF.

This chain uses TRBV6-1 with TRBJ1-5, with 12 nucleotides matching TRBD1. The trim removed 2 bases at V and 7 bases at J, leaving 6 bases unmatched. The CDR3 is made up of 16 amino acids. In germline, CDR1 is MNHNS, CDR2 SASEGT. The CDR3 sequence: CASSEWGQGAGQPQHF. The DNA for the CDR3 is TGTGCCAGCAGTGAATGGGGACAGGGGGCCGGACAGCCCCAGCATTTT.

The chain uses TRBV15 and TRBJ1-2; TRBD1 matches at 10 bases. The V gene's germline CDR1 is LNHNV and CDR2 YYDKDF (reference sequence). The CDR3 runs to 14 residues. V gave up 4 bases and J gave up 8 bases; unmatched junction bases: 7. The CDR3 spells CATSIKTGGGGYTF. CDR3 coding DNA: TGTGCCACCAGCATTAAGACAGGGGGCGGGGGCTACACCTTC.

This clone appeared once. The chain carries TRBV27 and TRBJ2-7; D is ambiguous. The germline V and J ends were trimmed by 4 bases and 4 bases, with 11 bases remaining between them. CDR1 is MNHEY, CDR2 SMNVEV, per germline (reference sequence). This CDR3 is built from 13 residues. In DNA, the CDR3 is TGTGCCAGCAGTTCTACTGATCTTTACGAGCAGTACTTC. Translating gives CASSSTDLYEQYF.

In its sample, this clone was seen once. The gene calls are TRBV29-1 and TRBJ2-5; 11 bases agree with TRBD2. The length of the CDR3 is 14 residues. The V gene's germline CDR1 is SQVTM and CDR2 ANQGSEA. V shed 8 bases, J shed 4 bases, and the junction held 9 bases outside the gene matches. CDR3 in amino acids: CSTRRGTSGETQYF. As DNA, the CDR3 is TGCAGCACCCGAAGGGGGACTAGCGGAGAGACCCAGTACTTC.

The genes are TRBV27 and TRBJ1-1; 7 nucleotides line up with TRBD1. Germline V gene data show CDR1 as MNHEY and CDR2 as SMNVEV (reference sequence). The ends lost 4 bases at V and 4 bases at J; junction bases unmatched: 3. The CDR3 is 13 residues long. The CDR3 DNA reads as TGTGCCAGCAGTTCGACAGGGAGCACTGAAGCTTTCTTT. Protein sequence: CASSSTGSTEAFF.

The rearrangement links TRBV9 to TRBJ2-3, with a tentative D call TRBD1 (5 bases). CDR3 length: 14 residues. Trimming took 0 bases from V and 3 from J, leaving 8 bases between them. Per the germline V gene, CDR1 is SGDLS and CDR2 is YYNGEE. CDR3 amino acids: CASSVAGRTDTQYF. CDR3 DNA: TGTGCCAGCAGCGTAGCAGGGCGAACAGATACGCAGTATTTT.

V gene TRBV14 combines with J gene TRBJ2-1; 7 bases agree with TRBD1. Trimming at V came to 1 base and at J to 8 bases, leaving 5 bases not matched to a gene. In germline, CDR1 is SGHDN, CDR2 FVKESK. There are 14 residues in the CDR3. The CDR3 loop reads CASSQGFGTDEQFF. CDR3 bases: TGTGCCAGCAGCCAAGGTTTCGGGACAGATGAGCAGTTCTTC.

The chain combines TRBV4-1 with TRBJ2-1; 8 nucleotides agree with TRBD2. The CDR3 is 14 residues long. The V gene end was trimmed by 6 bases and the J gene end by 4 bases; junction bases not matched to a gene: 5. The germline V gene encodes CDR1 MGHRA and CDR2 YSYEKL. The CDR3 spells CASSSGGGYNEQFF. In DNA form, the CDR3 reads TGCGCCAGCAGTTCGGGGGGGGGTTACAATGAGCAGTTCTTC.

CDR3 nucleotides: TGTGCCAGCAGCCAGTACCAGCGGGCCGAACCCGAAGCTTTCTTT. This sequence encodes CASSQYQRAEPEAFF. The J gene is TRBJ1-1, the V gene TRBV14; D gene unclear. Germline V lookup: CDR1 SGHDN, CDR2 FVKESK. Trimming took off 3 bases at V and 8 bases at J, with 19 bases between the two ends. The length of the CDR3 is 15 residues.

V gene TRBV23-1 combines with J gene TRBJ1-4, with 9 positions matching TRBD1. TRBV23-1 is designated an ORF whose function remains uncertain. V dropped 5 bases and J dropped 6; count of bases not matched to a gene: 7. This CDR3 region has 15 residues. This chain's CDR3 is CASSSRQGGHEKLFF. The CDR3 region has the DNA TGCGCCAGCAGTTCTCGACAGGGGGGCCATGAAAAACTGTTTTTT.

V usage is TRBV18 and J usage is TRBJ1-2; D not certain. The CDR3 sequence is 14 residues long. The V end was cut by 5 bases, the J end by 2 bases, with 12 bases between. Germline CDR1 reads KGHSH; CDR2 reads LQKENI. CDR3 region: CASSALPGNYGYTF. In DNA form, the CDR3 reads TGTGCCAGCTCAGCACTCCCCGGGAACTATGGCTACACCTTC.

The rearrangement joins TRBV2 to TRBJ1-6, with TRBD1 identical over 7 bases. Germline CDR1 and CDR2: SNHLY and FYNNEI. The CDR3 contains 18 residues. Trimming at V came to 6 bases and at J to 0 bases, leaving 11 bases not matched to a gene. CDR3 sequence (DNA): TGTGCCAGCAGCGCCGGGACAGCCCTGAGCTCCTATAATTCACCCCTCCACTTT. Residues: CASSAGTALSSYNSPLHF.

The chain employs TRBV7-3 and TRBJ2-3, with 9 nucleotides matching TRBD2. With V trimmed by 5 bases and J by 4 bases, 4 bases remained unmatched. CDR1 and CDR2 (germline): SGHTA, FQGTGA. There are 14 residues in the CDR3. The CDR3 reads CASSLSGSSDTQYF. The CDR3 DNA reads TGTGCCAGCAGCCTTAGCGGGAGTTCAGATACGCAGTATTTT.

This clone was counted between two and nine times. The CDR3 sequence: CASVAGREQFF. CDR3 coding DNA: TGTGCCAGCGTAGCGGGAAGAGAGCAGTTCTTC. This sequence joins TRBV25-1 and TRBJ2-1; 8 positions match TRBD2. This CDR3 is built from 11 residues. Germline V gene sequence: CDR1 MGHDK, CDR2 SYGVNS. With 8 bases clipped from V and 10 bases from J, the junction kept 4 bases outside the gene matches.

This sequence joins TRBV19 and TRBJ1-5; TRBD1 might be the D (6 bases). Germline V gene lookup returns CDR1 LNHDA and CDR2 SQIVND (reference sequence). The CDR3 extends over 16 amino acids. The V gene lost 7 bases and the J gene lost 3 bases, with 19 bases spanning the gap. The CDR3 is CASTLGGGRSNQPQHF. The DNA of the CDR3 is TGTGCCAGTACCCTAGGGGGTGGCAGGTCCAATCAGCCCCAGCATTTT. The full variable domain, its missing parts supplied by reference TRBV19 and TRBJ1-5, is DGGITQSPKYLFRKEGQNVTLSCEQNLNHDAMYWYRQDPGQGLRLIYYSQIVNDFQKGDIAEGYSVSREKKESFPLTVTSAQKNPTAFYLCASTLGGGRSNQPQHFGDGTRLSIL.

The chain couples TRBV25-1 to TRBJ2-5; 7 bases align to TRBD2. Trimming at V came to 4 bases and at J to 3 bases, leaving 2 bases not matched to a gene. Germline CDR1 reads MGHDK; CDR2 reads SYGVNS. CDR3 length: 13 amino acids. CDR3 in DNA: TGTGCCAGCAGTGTTGCGGGAGAAGAGACCCAGTACTTC. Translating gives CASSVAGEETQYF.

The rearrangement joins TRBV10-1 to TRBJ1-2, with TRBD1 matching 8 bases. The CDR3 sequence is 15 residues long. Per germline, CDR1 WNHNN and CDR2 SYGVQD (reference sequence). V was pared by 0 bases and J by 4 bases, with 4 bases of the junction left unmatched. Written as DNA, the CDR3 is TGCGCCAGCAGTGAGTCGCAAGGACAGGGCTATGGCTACACCTTC. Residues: CASSESQGQGYGYTF.

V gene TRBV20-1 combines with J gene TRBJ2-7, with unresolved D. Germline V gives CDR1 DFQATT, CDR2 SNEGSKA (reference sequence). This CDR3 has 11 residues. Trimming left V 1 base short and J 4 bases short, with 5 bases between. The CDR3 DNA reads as TGCAGTGCTAGAGTTAAATACGAGCAGTACTTC. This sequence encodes CSARVKYEQYF.

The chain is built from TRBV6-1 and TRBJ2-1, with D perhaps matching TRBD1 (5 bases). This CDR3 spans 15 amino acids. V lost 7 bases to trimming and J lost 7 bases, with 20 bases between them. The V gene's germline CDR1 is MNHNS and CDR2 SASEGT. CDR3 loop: CASTAELGLGNEQFF. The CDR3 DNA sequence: TGTGCCAGCACTGCGGAGCTGGGGCTCGGGAATGAGCAGTTCTTC.

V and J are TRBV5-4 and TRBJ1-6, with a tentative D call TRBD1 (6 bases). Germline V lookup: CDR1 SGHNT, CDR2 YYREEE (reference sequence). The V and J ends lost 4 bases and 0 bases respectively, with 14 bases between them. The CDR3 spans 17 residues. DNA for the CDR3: TGTGCCAGCAGCGGACAAGGGGGTACCTCCTATAATTCACCCCTCCACTTT. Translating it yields CASSGQGGTSYNSPLHF.

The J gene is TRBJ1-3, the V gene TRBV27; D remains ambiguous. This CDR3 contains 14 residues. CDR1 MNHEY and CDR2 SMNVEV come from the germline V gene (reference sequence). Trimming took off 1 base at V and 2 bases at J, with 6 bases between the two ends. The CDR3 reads CASSLLGPGNTIYF. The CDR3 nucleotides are TGTGCCAGCAGTTTATTGGGCCCTGGAAACACCATATATTTT.

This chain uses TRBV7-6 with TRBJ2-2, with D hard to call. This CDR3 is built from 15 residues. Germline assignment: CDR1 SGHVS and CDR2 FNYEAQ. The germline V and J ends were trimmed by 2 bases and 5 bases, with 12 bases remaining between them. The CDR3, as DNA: TGTGCCAGCAGCTTACGTGGCTCCTTGACCGGGGAGCTGTTTTTT. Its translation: CASSLRGSLTGELFF.

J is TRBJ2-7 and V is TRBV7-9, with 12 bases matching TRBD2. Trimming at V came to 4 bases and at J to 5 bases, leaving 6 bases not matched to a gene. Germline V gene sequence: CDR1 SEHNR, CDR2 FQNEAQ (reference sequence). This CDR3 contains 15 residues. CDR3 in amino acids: CASSSASGGAHEQYF. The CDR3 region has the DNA TGTGCCAGCAGCTCCGCTAGCGGGGGGGCCCACGAGCAGTACTTC. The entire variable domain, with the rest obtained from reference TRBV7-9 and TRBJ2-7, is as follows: DTGVSQNPRHKITKRGQNVTFRCDPISEHNRLYWYRQTLGQGPEFLTYFQNEAQLEKSRLLSDRFSAERPKGSFSTLEIQRTEQGDSAMYLCASSSASGGAHEQYFGPGTRLTVT.

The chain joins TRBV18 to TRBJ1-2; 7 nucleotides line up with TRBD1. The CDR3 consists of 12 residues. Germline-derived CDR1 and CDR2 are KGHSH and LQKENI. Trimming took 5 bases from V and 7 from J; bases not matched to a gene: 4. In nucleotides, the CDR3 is TGTGCCAGCTCAGGAGACAGGGTTGGCTACACCTTC. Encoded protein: CASSGDRVGYTF.

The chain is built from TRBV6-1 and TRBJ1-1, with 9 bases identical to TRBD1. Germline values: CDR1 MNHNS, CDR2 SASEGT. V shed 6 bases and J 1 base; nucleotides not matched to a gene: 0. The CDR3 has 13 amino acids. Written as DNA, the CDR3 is TGTGCCAGCAGGGACAGGGGGAACACTGAAGCTTTCTTT. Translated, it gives CASRDRGNTEAFF.

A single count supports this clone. CDR3 sequence reads: CASSLGVGVSGEAFF. CDR3 nucleotide sequence: TGTGCCAGCAGCTTAGGGGTAGGGGTCTCGGGTGAAGCTTTCTTT. This chain links TRBV11-2 with TRBJ1-1, with a tentative D call TRBD1 (5 bases). V shed 1 base and J shed 7 bases, with 16 bases lying between them. In germline, CDR1 is SGHAT, CDR2 FQNNGV. This CDR3 is 15 amino acids long.